This passage covers 15 T cell receptor beta chains from one sample sequenced in a study of cytomegalovirus exposure and HLA in healthy donors. The PCR had 60 Vbeta and 13 Jbeta primers. Profiled with immunoSEQ multiplex PCR; TCRdb holds only in-frame clones, not every one. The sample holds about 100,000 clones; roughly 82% are singletons and the top ten take about 1.2%. Sample: PBMCs. These receptors were collected from a woman under 30 in good health and CMV-seronegative.

The V call is TRBV28, the J call TRBJ2-7, with D possibly TRBD1 on 6 matching bases. Trimming took off 6 bases at V and 0 bases at J, with 9 bases between the two ends. The CDR3 runs 13 residues. Germline V gene sequence: CDR1 MDHEN, CDR2 SYDVKM. The CDR3 spells CASRSRGSYEQYF. CDR3 bases: TGTGCCAGCAGGTCCAGGGGCTCCTACGAGCAGTACTTC. The whole variable domain, remainder taken from reference TRBV28 and TRBJ2-7, is DVKVTQSSRYLVKRTGEKVFLECVQDMDHENMFWYRQDPGLGLRLIYFSYDVKMKEKGDIPEGYSVSREKKERFSLILESASTNQTSMYLCASRSRGSYEQYFGPGTRLTVT.

This chain connects TRBV4-2 to TRBJ2-1; 10 bases align to TRBD2. The ends lost 2 bases at V and 8 bases at J; junction bases unmatched: 6. The CDR3 covers 15 residues. Per the germline V gene, CDR1 is LGHNA and CDR2 is YNFKEQ. As DNA, the CDR3 is TGTGCCAGCAGCCAATCAGCGGGGGGGCCGGATGAGCAGTTCTTC. It yields the protein CASSQSAGGPDEQFF.

This chain connects TRBV5-4 to TRBJ2-7; perhaps TRBD1 as D (5 bases). Between the trimmed V and J ends, which lost 2 bases and 4 bases, there was a span of 13 bases. This CDR3 comprises 14 residues. Per the germline V gene, CDR1 is SGHNT and CDR2 is YYREEE (reference sequence). CDR3 in amino acids: CASSLFDSTYEQYF. The CDR3 DNA reads as TGTGCCAGCAGCTTATTCGACAGTACTTACGAGCAGTACTTC.

The chain combines TRBV11-2 with TRBJ2-3; a possible D gene is TRBD2 (6 bases). V was clipped by 5 bases and J by 8 bases, with 29 bases between them. This CDR3 is built from 18 residues. Germline V gives CDR1 SGHAT, CDR2 FQNNGV. The CDR3 is CASSPRNFREGRRGTQYF. The CDR3 DNA sequence: TGTGCCAGCAGCCCCCGGAATTTCAGAGAGGGGAGGCGGGGTACGCAGTATTTT. The whole variable domain, remainder taken from reference TRBV11-2 and TRBJ2-3, is EAGVAQSPRYKIIEKRQSVAFWCNPISGHATLYWYQQILGQGPKLLIQFQNNGVVDDSQLPKDRFSAERLKGVDSTLKIQPAKLEDSAVYLCASSPRNFREGRRGTQYFGPGTRLTVL.

The chain links TRBV13 to TRBJ1-4, with D hard to call. The germline V gene encodes CDR1 PRHDT and CDR2 FYEKMQ (reference sequence). Trimming removed 2 bases from V and 3 bases from J, with 16 bases in between. This CDR3 is built from 17 residues. The CDR3 bases are TGTGCCAGCAGCTTAAACGGTGTAGGCGGCCCTAATGAAAAACTGTTTTTT. It codes for CASSLNGVGGPNEKLFF.

The chain combines TRBV2 with TRBJ2-7; possible D gene TRBD1, 5 bases. Germline CDR1 reads SNHLY; CDR2 reads FYNNEI. V lost 0 bases, J lost 0 bases, and 9 bases lay in between. This CDR3 has 15 residues. This chain's CDR3 is CASSEAGENSYEQYF. In DNA, the CDR3 is TGTGCCAGCAGTGAAGCAGGGGAAAACTCCTACGAGCAGTACTTC.

This chain connects TRBV27 to TRBJ2-2, with TRBD1 matching 9 bases. V gave up 6 bases and J gave up 3 bases; unmatched junction bases: 8. CDR1 is MNHEY, CDR2 SMNVEV, per germline (reference sequence). The CDR3 consists of 16 residues. The CDR3 loop reads CASSNSWTGDTGELFF. CDR3 coding DNA: TGTGCCAGCAGCAACTCTTGGACAGGGGACACCGGGGAGCTGTTTTTT.

This clone was observed a handful of times. The chain uses TRBV27 and TRBJ2-1; 12 positions agree with TRBD2. V shed 6 bases, J shed 3 bases, and the junction held 12 bases outside the gene matches. Germline CDR1 reads MNHEY; CDR2 reads SMNVEV (reference sequence). The CDR3 totals 18 residues. The CDR3 here is CASSNLGTSGLVYNEQFF. The DNA for the CDR3 is TGTGCCAGCAGCAATCTCGGGACTAGCGGGTTGGTCTACAATGAGCAGTTCTTC.

The gene calls are TRBV6-1 and TRBJ1-5; 7 bases line up with TRBD1. Losses at the gene ends were 11 bases for V and 4 bases for J; bases not matched to a gene: 8. Germline V gene lookup returns CDR1 MNHNS and CDR2 SASEGT. CDR3 length: 13 residues. The CDR3 loop reads CAGSGTANQPQHF. As DNA, the CDR3 is TGTGCCGGCTCCGGGACAGCGAATCAGCCCCAGCATTTT.

This chain uses TRBV2 with TRBJ2-1; TRBD2 matches at 13 bases. This CDR3 has 15 residues. From germline, CDR1 is SNHLY and CDR2 FYNNEI. V gave up 6 bases and J gave up 8 bases; unmatched junction bases: 7. CDR3 protein: CASRPGTSGVHEQFF. CDR3 sequence (DNA): TGTGCCAGCAGACCCGGGACTAGCGGGGTACATGAGCAGTTCTTC.

The V gene is TRBV7-2, the J gene TRBJ2-7, with 8 nucleotides matching TRBD2. CDR1 and CDR2 (germline): SGHTA, FQGNSA. V lost 4 bases, J lost 7 bases, and 12 bases stayed unmatched. The length of the CDR3 is 15 residues. The CDR3 spells CASSYPGTRQREQYF. As DNA, the CDR3 is TGTGCCAGCAGCTACCCCGGGACTAGACAGAGGGAGCAGTACTTC.

The V call is TRBV11-2, the J call TRBJ1-2; D is possibly TRBD1 (6 bases). CDR3 length: 16 residues. CDR1 and CDR2 (germline): SGHAT, FQNNGV. The ends were cut back, 1 base at V and 3 bases at J, with 15 bases in the middle. Written as DNA, the CDR3 is TGTGCCAGCAGCTTAGGCGGGAGCAGGGGTGACTATGGCTACACCTTC. This codes for CASSLGGSRGDYGYTF.

This rearrangement joins TRBV4-3 to TRBJ2-4; 8 positions match TRBD1. The V segment lost 0 bases and the J segment 6 bases; nucleotides outside the gene matches: 7. The germline CDR1 and CDR2 sequences are LGHNA and YSLEER. CDR3 length: 16 amino acids. Here the CDR3 reads CASSQDYGQGGNIQYF. CDR3 nucleotide sequence: TGCGCCAGCAGCCAAGACTACGGACAGGGAGGAAACATTCAGTACTTC.

J is TRBJ1-3 and V is TRBV4-1; the D is unclear. Trimming stripped 4 bases from V and 1 base from J, with 14 bases between. The CDR3 loop spans 16 amino acids. CDR1 is MGHRA and CDR2 is YSYEKL in the germline V gene. This chain's CDR3 is CASSPIPRESGNTIYF. The CDR3 bases are TGCGCCAGCAGCCCCATCCCAAGAGAGTCTGGAAACACCATATATTTT.

About this clone itself: At one end, the junction sequence differs from germline, possibly due to a read error. The rearrangement links TRBV7-9 to TRBJ1-4; TRBD1 matches at 8 bases. Germline CDR1 and CDR2: SEHNR and FQNEAQ (reference sequence). CDR3 size: 16 residues. The CDR3 nucleotides read TGTTCCAGCAGCCCCTGGAGGGCAGGGGGCGATGAAAAACTGTTTTTT. It translates to CSSSPWRAGGDEKLFF.